The 2 T cell receptor beta chains presented below share a single source sample, sequenced in a study of T-cell reconstitution after alpha-beta-depleted transplantation in children. TCRbeta library preparation incorporated unique molecular identifiers. One entry per CDR3 protein results from TCRdb running MiXCR on the PCR reads. The sample includes around 800,000 distinct CDR3 sequences, 15% to 20% of them seen just once. The sequencing here drew on PBMCs, mostly from graft donor cells, taken 360 days after TCRalphabeta/CD19-depleted stem cell transplant. Source of these receptors: a male patient between 5 and 17 years old who had a stem cell transplant for acute lymphoblastic leukemia, so the T cells may come from the graft donor.

The genes are TRBV2 and TRBJ2-5; no clear D gene. Germline assignment: CDR1 SNHLY and CDR2 FYNNEI. The germline V and J ends were trimmed by 6 bases and 7 bases, with 18 bases remaining between them. CDR3 length: 14 residues. Written as DNA, the CDR3 is TGTGCCAGCAGCAGAAGGATCGCGCGCCCGACCCAGTACTTC. As protein: CASSRRIARPTQYF. Using reference TRBV2 and TRBJ2-5 for the parts outside the CDR3, the full variable domain is EPEVTQTPSHQVTQMGQEVILRCVPISNHLYFYWYRQILGQKVEFLVSFYNNEISEKSEIFDDQFSVERPDGSNFTLKIRSTKLEDSAMYFCASSRRIARPTQYFGPGTRLLVL.

In its sample, this clonotype was seen many times. This chain connects TRBV29-1 to TRBJ2-1; 8 bases match TRBD1. V shed 0 bases, J shed 7 bases, and the junction held 11 bases outside the gene matches. The CDR3 runs to 16 residues. Germline CDR1 reads SQVTM; CDR2 reads ANQGSEA. CDR3 DNA sequence: TGCAGCGTTGAAGATTTCGGACAGGGATGGGAGAATGAGCAGTTCTTC. Encoded protein: CSVEDFGQGWENEQFF.